Sequencing of this TCR beta chain was carried out in a study of CD4 T cells in relation to SARS-CoV-2 and coronaviruses. Study overall: TCR beta CDR3s were sequenced after roughly nine-day antigen culture of PBMCs. Findings and limits, study-wide: Monoreactive clones expanded significantly more to SARS-CoV-2 than crossreactive clones did.

The CDR3 totals 17 residues. The trim removed 5 bases at V and 6 bases at J, leaving 11 bases unmatched. CDR1 and CDR2 from the germline V gene are LNHDA and SQIVND (reference sequence). TCRdb's table, derived via immunoSEQ multiplex PCR, lists solely in-frame clones and lacks some. The sample consists of some 21,000 clones, 77% of them appearing once. With respect to this clone: Antigen unknown.

CD4+ T cells from unexposed donors were obtained before the COVID-19 pandemic (2011-2018). Isolation of CD4+ T cells took place after less than 11 days in culture. Testing used SARS-CoV-2 S/N and four cold-coronavirus spikes on unexposed-donor CD4+ T cells, cells permitting. The chain is built from TRBV19 and TRBJ1-6; TRBD1 matches 9 bases. The receptor's source is a human donor in good health. Sequences were obtained from CD4+ T cells from PBMCs, cultured in vitro. CDR3 amino acids: CASSSRDRALGNSPLHF. CDR3 nucleotide sequence: TGTGCCAGTAGTTCCCGGGACAGGGCATTGGGTAATTCACCCCTCCACTTT. The whole variable domain, filled in from reference TRBV19 and TRBJ1-6, reads DGGITQSPKYLFRKEGQNVTLSCEQNLNHDAMYWYRQDPGQGLRLIYYSQIVNDFQKGDIAEGYSVSREKKESFPLTVTSAQKNPTAFYLCASSSRDRALGNSPLHFGNGTRLTVT.